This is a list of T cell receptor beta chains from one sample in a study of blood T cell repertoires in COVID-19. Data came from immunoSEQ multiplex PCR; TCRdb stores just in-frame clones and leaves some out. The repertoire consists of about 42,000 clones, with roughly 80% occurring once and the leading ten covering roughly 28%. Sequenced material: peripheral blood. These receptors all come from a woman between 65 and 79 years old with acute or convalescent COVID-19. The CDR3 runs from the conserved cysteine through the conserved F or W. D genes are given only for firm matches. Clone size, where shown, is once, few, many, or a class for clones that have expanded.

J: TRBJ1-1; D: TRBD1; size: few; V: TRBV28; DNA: TGTGCCAGCAGTCCCCTCCTATGGGACAGGGGGCCTGAAGCTTTCTTT; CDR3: CASSPLLWDRGPEAFF
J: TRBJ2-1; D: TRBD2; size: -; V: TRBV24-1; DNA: TGTGCCACCAGTGATGCCTCGACGGGGGGATACAATGAGCAGTTCTTC; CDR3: CATSDASTGGYNEQFF
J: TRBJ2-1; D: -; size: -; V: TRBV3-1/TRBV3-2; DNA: TGTGCCAGCAGCCAATCGGGGCGGGGTGCGGGATACAATGAGCAGTTCTTC; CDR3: CASSQSGRGAGYNEQFF
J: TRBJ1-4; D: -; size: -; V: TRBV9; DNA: TGTGCCAGCAGCGCGCCCCCGGGAGAGGGGTTTGAAAAACTGTTTTTT; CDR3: CASSAPPGEGFEKLFF
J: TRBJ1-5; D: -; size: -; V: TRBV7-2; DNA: TGTGCCAGCAGCTTCACCCCGGGGCCCCAGCATTTT; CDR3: CASSFTPGPQHF
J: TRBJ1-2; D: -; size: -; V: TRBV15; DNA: TGTGCCACCAGCAGAGAGGCAGGCTACGAAAACTACACCTTC; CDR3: CATSREAGYENYTF
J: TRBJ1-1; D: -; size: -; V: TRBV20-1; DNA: TGCAGTGCTGAGGTCGACTCTGAAGCTTTCTTT; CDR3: CSAEVDSEAFF
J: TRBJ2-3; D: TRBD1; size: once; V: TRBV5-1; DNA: TGCGCCAGCAGCAAAAACAGGGGTTTGGGCACAGATACGCAGTATTTT; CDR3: CASSKNRGLGTDTQYF
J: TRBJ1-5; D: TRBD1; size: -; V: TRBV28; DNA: TGTGCCAGCAGTGGCTGGGACAGGGTTATCAATCAGCCCCAGCATTTT; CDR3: CASSGWDRVINQPQHF
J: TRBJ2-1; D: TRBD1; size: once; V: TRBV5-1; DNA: TGCGCCAGCAGCTTAGGACAGGGGCAATACAATGAGCAGTTCTTC; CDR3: CASSLGQGQYNEQFF
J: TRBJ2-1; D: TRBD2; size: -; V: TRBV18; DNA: TGTGCCAGCTCACCACCAGCTCGAGCTCTAGCGGGAATAGAGGAGCAGTTCTTC; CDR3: CASSPPARALAGIEEQFF
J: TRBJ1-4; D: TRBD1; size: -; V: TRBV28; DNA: TGTGCCAGCATTCCCGGGACAGGGTTCGAAAAACTGTTTTTT; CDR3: CASIPGTGFEKLFF